This T cell receptor beta chain was captured by sequencing in a study of T-cell reconstitution after alpha-beta-depleted transplantation in children. Whole-study results and caveats: At around two months after transplant, the alpha-beta T cells were reportedly derived from several hundred expanded clones that came from non-depleted graft cells. T-cell numbers and diversity, one year after transplant, stemmed largely from T cells that were newly produced.

In its sample, this clonotype was seen a few times. Its antigen is not identified. Unique molecular identifiers were incorporated into the prepared TCRbeta library. TCRdb re-called the PCR reads through MiXCR, storing one row per CDR3 protein. Among 200,000 to 250,000 distinct CDR3 sequences listed, 20% to 30% were seen once. Germline-derived CDR1 and CDR2 are LGHDT and YNNKEL (reference sequence). The J segment lost 3 bases and the V segment lost 3 bases, leaving 2 bases of the junction unmatched. The CDR3 totals 14 residues. Sequences were derived from PBMCs, mostly from graft donor cells, sampled 360 days after TCRalphabeta/CD19-depleted stem cell transplant. The receptor's source is a female patient younger than 10 who had a stem cell transplant for congenital amegakaryocytic thrombocytopenia, so the T cells may come from the graft donor. V gene TRBV3-1 combines with J gene TRBJ1-5; 7 bases align to TRBD1. The CDR3 protein is CASSQGQYNQPQHF. CDR3 in DNA: TGTGCCAGCAGCCAGGGACAGTACAATCAGCCCCAGCATTTT. Full variable domain (missing parts from reference TRBV3-1 and TRBJ1-5): DTAVSQTPKYLVTQMGNDKSIKCEQNLGHDTMYWYKQDSKKFLKIMFSYNNKELIINETVPNRFSPKSPDKAHLNLHINSLELGDSAVYFCASSQGQYNQPQHFGDGTRLSIL.